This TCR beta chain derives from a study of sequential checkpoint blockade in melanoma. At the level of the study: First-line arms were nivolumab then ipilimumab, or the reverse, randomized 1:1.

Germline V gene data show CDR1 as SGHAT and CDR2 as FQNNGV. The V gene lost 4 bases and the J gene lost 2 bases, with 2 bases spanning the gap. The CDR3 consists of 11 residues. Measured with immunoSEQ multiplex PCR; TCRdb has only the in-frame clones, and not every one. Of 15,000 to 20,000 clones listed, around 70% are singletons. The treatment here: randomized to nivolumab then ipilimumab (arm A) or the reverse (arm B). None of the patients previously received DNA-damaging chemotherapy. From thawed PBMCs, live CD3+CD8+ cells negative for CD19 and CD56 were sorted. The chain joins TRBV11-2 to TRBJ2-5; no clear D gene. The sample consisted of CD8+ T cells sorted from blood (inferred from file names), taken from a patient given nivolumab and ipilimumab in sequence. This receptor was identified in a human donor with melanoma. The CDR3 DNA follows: TGTGCCAGCAGCTCTCAAGAGACCCAGTACTTC. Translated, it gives CASSSQETQYF.